The 28 T cell receptor beta chains given below trace back to one sample, sequenced in a study of shared clonotypes between healthy human individuals. The data were produced by immunoSEQ multiplex PCR, yet TCRdb's version contains in-frame clones alone and is incomplete. The table includes just over 95,000 clones, roughly two thirds detected once. Sequenced sample: memory CD8+ T cells sorted from blood. Subset denoted: CD45RO+ cells pooled with CCR7-negative TemRA cells. Receptors originate from a man aged 25-40 years in good health.

J is TRBJ2-1 and V is TRBV5-1; 13 bases are shared with TRBD2. CDR1 and CDR2 from the germline V gene are SGHRS and YFSETQ. Unmatched junction bases numbered 8, after V lost 4 bases and J lost 4 bases. This CDR3 spans 17 amino acids. CDR3 region: CASSQGTSGIAYNEQFF. As DNA, the CDR3 is TGCGCCAGCAGCCAGGGGACTAGCGGGATAGCGTACAATGAGCAGTTCTTC.

The chain has TRBV6-6 and TRBJ1-1; the match to TRBD1 covers 7 bases. V shed 5 bases and J 0 bases; nucleotides not matched to a gene: 6. The CDR3 is made up of 15 amino acids. Germline CDR1 and CDR2: MNHNY and SVGAGI (reference sequence). CDR3 in amino acids: CASSLTGVLNTEAFF. CDR3 nucleotides: TGTGCCAGCAGTCTAACAGGGGTTCTGAACACTGAAGCTTTCTTT.

The chain joins TRBV5-1 to TRBJ2-6; a possible D gene is TRBD1 (5 bases). In germline, CDR1 is SGHRS, CDR2 YFSETQ. The CDR3 sequence is 14 residues long. Trimming took off 8 bases at V and 0 bases at J, with 9 bases between the two ends. The CDR3 sequence is CASHRYSGANVLTF. The DNA for the CDR3 is TGCGCCAGTCACAGGTACTCTGGGGCCAACGTCCTGACTTTC.

This sequence joins TRBV5-5 and TRBJ2-1, with 11 bases lining up with TRBD2. The CDR3 runs to 15 residues. Germline loops: CDR1 SGHKS, CDR2 YYEKEE (reference sequence). Trimming removed 5 bases from V and 4 bases from J; junction bases left unmatched: 5. The CDR3 DNA sequence: TGTGCCAGCAGGGGGACTAGCGGACATTACAATGAGCAGTTCTTC. As protein: CASRGTSGHYNEQFF.

This chain uses TRBV5-6 with TRBJ2-7; D might be TRBD1 or TRBD2, each matching 5 bases. V was trimmed by 2 bases and J by 3 bases, leaving 6 bases between them. Looked up from germline, CDR1 is SGHDT and CDR2 is YYEEEE. The CDR3 runs to 12 residues. DNA for the CDR3: TGTGCCAGCAGCTTTGGGGGCTACGAGCAGTACTTC. Translation gives CASSFGGYEQYF.

This clone has a handful of counts. The chain employs TRBV30 and TRBJ2-1, with D perhaps matching TRBD2 (5 bases). In germline, CDR1 is GTSNPN, CDR2 SVGIG (reference sequence). V was trimmed by 0 bases and J by 3 bases, leaving 9 bases between them. The CDR3 extends over 14 amino acids. The CDR3 nucleotides are TGTGCCTGGAGTGTAGAGACTAACTACAATGAGCAGTTCTTC. Encoded protein: CAWSVETNYNEQFF.

This chain connects TRBV5-6 to TRBJ1-1, with TRBD1 as a possible D gene (5 bases). Germline V CDR1 and CDR2: SGHDT, YYEEEE. V lost 0 bases, J lost 3 bases, and 6 bases lay in between. The CDR3 has 13 residues. The CDR3, as DNA: TGTGCCAGCAGCTTGGAGGGGCACACTGAAGCTTTCTTT. The encoded protein is CASSLEGHTEAFF.

In its sample, this clone was seen a few times. The V gene is TRBV4-3, the J gene TRBJ2-1; 14 bases are a match to TRBD2. Germline loops: CDR1 LGHNA, CDR2 YSLEER. This CDR3 has 17 amino acids. V dropped 3 bases and J dropped 8; count of bases not matched to a gene: 9. The CDR3 nucleotides read TGCGCCAGCAGCCATGGGACCGGGACTAGCGGGAGTCATGAGCAGTTCTTC. Translated: CASSHGTGTSGSHEQFF.

The chain carries TRBV5-1 and TRBJ2-1, with TRBD2 as a possible D gene (5 bases). Trimming shortened V by 1 base and J by 7 bases, and 21 bases separated the two germline ends. This CDR3 has 17 amino acids. Germline CDR1 reads SGHRS; CDR2 reads YFSETQ. DNA of the CDR3: TGCGCCAGCAGCTTGCGGGTTTTGGCTAGAACGGGAAATGAGCAGTTCTTC. It specifies CASSLRVLARTGNEQFF.

The chain uses TRBV7-9 and TRBJ2-1; no firm D call. The CDR3 is 15 amino acids. Trimming left V 7 bases short and J 5 bases short, with 18 bases between. Germline CDR1 and CDR2: SEHNR and FQNEAQ (reference sequence). Written as DNA, the CDR3 is TGTGCCAGCAACCCTCGGACCTGGGGAAACAATGAGCAGTTCTTC. Amino acids: CASNPRTWGNNEQFF.

The chain joins TRBV19 to TRBJ2-2; 10 positions agree with TRBD2. The length of the CDR3 is 15 residues. Trimming at V came to 4 bases and at J to 1 base, leaving 0 bases not matched to a gene. From germline, CDR1 is LNHDA and CDR2 SQIVND (reference sequence). As DNA, the CDR3 is TGTGCCAGTAGTAGACTAGCGGGGAACACCGGGGAGCTGTTTTTT. Protein sequence: CASSRLAGNTGELFF.

V and J are TRBV2 and TRBJ2-3, with D uncertain. The germline V gene has CDR1 SNHLY and CDR2 FYNNEI. V was shortened by 8 bases and J by 4 bases, with 4 bases between the two germline ends. The CDR3 contains 10 residues. The CDR3 region is CASEADTQYF. The CDR3 DNA follows: TGTGCCAGCGAGGCAGATACGCAGTATTTT.

The chain carries TRBV7-9 and TRBJ2-7; D is perhaps TRBD2 (6 bases). V was pared by 7 bases and J by 4 bases, with 11 bases between. The germline gives CDR1 SEHNR, CDR2 FQNEAQ (reference sequence). This CDR3 region has 12 residues. CDR3 coding DNA: TGTGCCAGCACCGGTAGCGGTTACGAGCAGTACTTC. This translates into CASTGSGYEQYF.

This rearrangement joins TRBV19 to TRBJ2-1; tentative D call: TRBD1 (5 bases). CDR1 is LNHDA and CDR2 is SQIVND in the germline V gene (reference sequence). This CDR3 region has 12 residues. Trimming took off 6 bases at V and 15 bases at J, with 18 bases between the two ends. The CDR3 region has the DNA TGTGCCAGTAGGGACAATGTGTTCGGTTTGTTCTTC. This translates into CASRDNVFGLFF.

The chain is built from TRBV4-3 and TRBJ1-4, with TRBD1 matching over 9 bases. This CDR3 region has 16 residues. V shed 0 bases and J 2 bases; nucleotides not matched to a gene: 1. Germline CDR1 and CDR2: LGHNA and YSLEER. In DNA form, the CDR3 reads TGCGCCAGCAGCCAAGATGGACAGGGGACTAATGAAAAACTGTTTTTT. This codes for CASSQDGQGTNEKLFF.

V usage is TRBV2 and J usage is TRBJ2-3, with 7 bases aligning to TRBD2. Looked up from germline, CDR1 is SNHLY and CDR2 is FYNNEI. The CDR3 sequence is 12 residues long. J was trimmed by 4 bases and V by 6 bases; bases with no gene match: 1. The CDR3 nucleotides are TGTGCCAGCAGGGGAGGGGCAGATACGCAGTATTTT. Its protein product is CASRGGADTQYF. The variable domain in full, with the rest retrieved from reference TRBV2 and TRBJ2-3, is EPEVTQTPSHQVTQMGQEVILRCVPISNHLYFYWYRQILGQKVEFLVSFYNNEISEKSEIFDDQFSVERPDGSNFTLKIRSTKLEDSAMYFCASRGGADTQYFGPGTRLTVL.

This clone was observed a few times. The chain joins TRBV6-1 to TRBJ1-2; a possible D gene is TRBD1 (6 bases). Germline V lookup: CDR1 MNHNS, CDR2 SASEGT. Trimming took off 6 bases at V and 4 bases at J, with 18 bases between the two ends. The CDR3 covers 15 residues. CDR3 DNA: TGTGCCAGCAGCCCGACCATGGGGGGCGGCTATGGCTACACCTTC. It is translated as CASSPTMGGGYGYTF.

This rearrangement joins TRBV25-1 to TRBJ2-7; 11 nucleotides align to TRBD1. Trimming at V came to 8 bases and at J to 2 bases, leaving 5 bases not matched to a gene. The CDR3 is 14 amino acids. Germline V gives CDR1 MGHDK, CDR2 SYGVNS. The chain's CDR3 is CASDPGQGAYEQYF. In DNA form, the CDR3 reads TGTGCCAGCGATCCGGGACAGGGGGCCTACGAGCAGTACTTC.

The V call is TRBV14, the J call TRBJ2-7; D not certain. Germline CDR1 is SGHDN and CDR2 is FVKESK. This CDR3 is 15 amino acids long. V was cut by 0 bases and J by 6 bases, with 15 bases left in between. CDR3 protein: CASSQDRAVSREQYF. The CDR3, as DNA: TGTGCCAGCAGCCAAGATCGGGCAGTATCTCGCGAGCAGTACTTC.

V is TRBV25-1 and J is TRBJ1-1; D is ambiguous. This CDR3 is built from 12 residues. Looked up from germline, CDR1 is MGHDK and CDR2 is SYGVNS. Trimming took off 6 bases at V and 5 bases at J, with 10 bases between the two ends. CDR3 in amino acids: CASSSEQTEAFF. CDR3 bases: TGTGCCAGCAGCAGTGAACAGACTGAAGCTTTCTTT.

This CDR3 reads CASSKGWGRTIYF. The CDR3 DNA sequence: TGTGCCAGCAGCAAAGGTTGGGGTCGGACCATATATTTT. V is TRBV21-1 and J is TRBJ1-3. TRBV21-1 is noted as a pseudogene. This CDR3 is built from 13 residues.

This chain joins TRBV7-9 and TRBJ2-7; no firm D call. The CDR3 sequence is 11 residues long. CDR1 and CDR2 (germline): SEHNR, FQNEAQ (reference sequence). V shed 5 bases and J shed 3 bases, with 5 bases lying between them. Here the CDR3 DNA reads TGTGCCAGCAGCGTGTACTACGAGCAGTACTTC. Translating gives CASSVYYEQYF.

This clone has more than one count but fewer than ten. This chain links TRBV28 with TRBJ2-5; D is possibly TRBD1 or TRBD2 (5 bases each). V lost 6 bases and J lost 5, with 13 bases in between. The CDR3 consists of 13 residues. From germline, CDR1 is MDHEN and CDR2 SYDVKM. The CDR3 sequence: CASSPHGGETQYF. As DNA, the CDR3 is TGTGCCAGCAGCCCCCATGGGGGTGAGACCCAGTACTTC. The full variable domain, in which reference TRBV28 and TRBJ2-5 provide the parts outside the CDR3, is DVKVTQSSRYLVKRTGEKVFLECVQDMDHENMFWYRQDPGLGLRLIYFSYDVKMKEKGDIPEGYSVSREKKERFSLILESASTNQTSMYLCASSPHGGETQYFGPGTRLLVL.

CDR3 residues: CASSSRSLEDEQYF. The CDR3 DNA reads TGTGCCAGCAGCTCTCGATCTTTAGAGGACGAGCAGTACTTC. The J gene is TRBJ2-7, the V gene TRBV7-6; D call uncertain. CDR3 length: 14 amino acids. V was clipped by 4 bases and J by 5 bases, with 15 bases between them. CDR1 is SGHVS and CDR2 is FNYEAQ in the germline V gene.

This clone has only a few counts. The rearrangement joins TRBV29-1 to TRBJ2-1; 7 bases line up with TRBD2. Germline-derived CDR1 and CDR2 are SQVTM and ANQGSEA. Germline trimming cut 4 bases from V and 9 bases from J; bases unmatched to any gene: 15. The CDR3 extends over 15 amino acids. The CDR3 DNA follows: TGCAGCGTTGGTGGGGCGGGAGTTACTCGGTCTGAGCAGTTCTTC. Protein product: CSVGGAGVTRSEQFF.

The rearrangement uses TRBV11-3 and TRBJ2-3, with no clear D. Per germline, CDR1 SGHNT and CDR2 YENEEA. Trimming removed 6 bases from V and 4 bases from J, with 5 bases in between. CDR3 length: 11 amino acids. The CDR3 spells CASSQADTQYF. For the CDR3, the DNA is TGTGCCAGCAGTCAAGCAGATACGCAGTATTTT.

The V and J genes are TRBV5-1 and TRBJ2-7; D unclear. Germline V CDR1 and CDR2: SGHRS, YFSETQ. With 2 bases removed from V and 3 bases from J, the gap between germline ends came to 9 bases. CDR3 length: 13 residues. CDR3 bases: TGCGCCAGCAGCTTTTATTGGGGCTACGAGCAGTACTTC. Its translation is CASSFYWGYEQYF.

CDR3 nucleotides: TGTGCCAGCAGGGGGACCGGACTAGCGGGAAATGAGCAGTTCTTC. As protein: CASRGTGLAGNEQFF. The chain joins TRBV7-2 to TRBJ2-1; 12 nucleotides match TRBD2. The V gene end was trimmed by 6 bases and the J gene end by 7 bases; junction bases not matched to a gene: 7. Germline-derived CDR1 and CDR2 are SGHTA and FQGNSA. The length of the CDR3 is 15 residues.